Listed here is a single T cell receptor (beta chain). Its antigen is currently unknown. This entry belongs to a study of regulatory T cells in long-lasting Graves disease. Study-level findings and limits: Segments TRBV28, TRBJ1-2 and TRBJ2-5 showed preferential usage in persistent disease.

Documented time point: newly diagnosed GD, antithyroid drugs for less than 3 months. From PBMCs, RNA was extracted and then used to make the TCR library. iRepertoire HTBI primers and Arm-PCR of CDR3 regions built TCR beta libraries. TCRdb redid the calling of the multiplex PCR reads with MiXCR, one entry per CDR3 protein. The data show roughly 350,000 distinct CDR3 sequences, approximately 15% seen once. V was shortened by 4 bases and J by 7 bases, with 11 bases between the two germline ends. Germline loops: CDR1 SQVTM, CDR2 ANQGSEA. CDR3 length: 13 residues. These data are also associated with another study on T cells in Graves' hyperthyroidism and ophthalmopathy. From that report: Patients counted as stable if ophthalmopathy did not develop within 18 months.

The sample consisted of peripheral blood mononuclear cells (PBMCs), taken at new diagnosis, from a patient treated with antithyroid drugs. The chain couples TRBV29-1 to TRBJ1-6, with a weak D call TRBD1 (5 bases). This clonotype was obtained from a man aged 35-49 years with Graves disease. The CDR3 is CSVGQGRNSPLHF. CDR3 bases: TGCAGCGTTGGTCAGGGTAGGAATTCACCCCTCCACTTT.